Below, one TCR beta chain is given with its context. Its cognate antigen is unknown. These data come from a study of cytomegalovirus exposure and HLA in healthy donors. Study findings and constraints: The authors later linked a missense DCLRE1C variant to TCR beta V- and J-gene trimming.

With 60 Vbeta and 13 Jbeta primers, the PCR was carried out. Repertoires were generated with immunoSEQ multiplex PCR, while TCRdb's copy carries only in-frame clones and drops some. The sample consists of about 180,000 clones, around 78% of them appearing once. Sequencing used PBMCs. The clonotype originates from a woman aged 45-59 years in good health and CMV-seropositive.

CDR3 loop: CSVDNGDEQFF. As DNA, the CDR3 is TGCAGCGTTGACAACGGGGATGAGCAGTTCTTC. The V gene is TRBV29-1, the J gene TRBJ2-1, with a tentative D call TRBD2 (5 bases). The ends were cut back, 3 bases at V and 8 bases at J, with 8 bases in the middle. Germline CDR1 SQVTM, CDR2 ANQGSEA. The length of the CDR3 is 11 residues.